This passage covers 25 T cell receptor beta chains from one sample sequenced in a study of T-cell reconstitution after alpha-beta-depleted transplantation in children. It was with unique molecular identifiers that the TCRbeta library was prepared. TCRdb ran MiXCR on the PCR reads and lists one entry per CDR3 protein. The data show 440,000 or so distinct CDR3 sequences, over 40% seen once. The material was PBMCs, obtained before TCRalphabeta/CD19-depleted stem cell transplant. The receptors were gathered from a girl between 2 and 10 years old with aplastic anemia, due to receive a stem cell transplant.

The chain couples TRBV11-3 to TRBJ2-7; TRBD2 aligns across 8 bases. J was trimmed by 3 bases and V by 11 bases; bases with no gene match: 12. The CDR3 runs to 14 residues. Looked up from germline, CDR1 is SGHNT and CDR2 is YENEEA. As DNA, the CDR3 is TGTGCCGGGAGGTTCAGGACTAGCAGCTACGAGCAGTACTTC. It is translated as CAGRFRTSSYEQYF.

This clonotype has more than one count but fewer than ten. The V gene is TRBV28, the J gene TRBJ1-5; 8 nucleotides align to TRBD1. J was trimmed by 3 bases and V by 5 bases; bases with no gene match: 6. CDR1 is MDHEN and CDR2 is SYDVKM in the germline V gene. The CDR3 has 15 residues. The CDR3 DNA sequence: TGTGCCAGCAGTCTTAGACAGGGGCCCAATCAGCCCCAGCATTTT. Its translation is CASSLRQGPNQPQHF.

J is TRBJ1-3 and V is TRBV7-2; TRBD1 agrees at 9 bases. The V gene's germline CDR1 is SGHTA and CDR2 FQGNSA. CDR3 size: 16 residues. Trimming took 2 bases from V and 8 from J; bases not matched to a gene: 10. CDR3 bases: TGTGCCAGCAGCTTAAGTCCCGGGACAGGGTCGTACACCATATATTTT. It translates to CASSLSPGTGSYTIYF.

The sample holds a few counts of this clonotype. This chain joins TRBV29-1 and TRBJ2-1; D might be TRBD2 (5 bases). The V gene's germline CDR1 is SQVTM and CDR2 ANQGSEA. This CDR3 has 12 residues. Trimming pared 4 bases from V and 6 bases from J, leaving 10 bases between. CDR3 region: CSVGMGVNEQFF. For the CDR3, the DNA is TGCAGCGTTGGGATGGGAGTCAATGAGCAGTTCTTC.

This clonotype was recorded at least ten times. This chain uses TRBV20-1 with TRBJ1-5, with a tentative D call TRBD1 (5 bases). The CDR3 totals 13 residues. In germline, CDR1 is DFQATT, CDR2 SNEGSKA (reference sequence). The ends were cut back, 4 bases at V and 7 bases at J, with 14 bases in the middle. CDR3: CSAKSTGKQPQHF. CDR3 coding DNA: TGCAGTGCTAAGTCTACAGGAAAACAGCCCCAGCATTTT.

The rearrangement links TRBV25-1 to TRBJ1-1; 7 bases align to TRBD1. The germline CDR1 and CDR2 sequences are MGHDK and SYGVNS. V shed 4 bases and J 5 bases; nucleotides not matched to a gene: 7. CDR3 size: 14 residues. The CDR3 spells CASSAADRSTEAFF. The CDR3 coding sequence is TGTGCCAGCAGTGCGGCGGACAGGTCAACTGAAGCTTTCTTT.

The rearrangement links TRBV11-2 to TRBJ2-3; no firm D call. Germline V gene sequence: CDR1 SGHAT, CDR2 FQNNGV. V shed 3 bases and J shed 5 bases, with 18 bases lying between them. The CDR3 covers 16 residues. The CDR3 DNA follows: TGTGCCAGCAGCTTGGGCCCTGGACCCGGTGGAGATACGCAGTATTTT. Encoded protein: CASSLGPGPGGDTQYF.

In regard to this clonotype: It may be a read error: a sequence one base away is much more abundant. The chain joins TRBV5-1 to TRBJ2-3; D is undetermined. Germline CDR1 is SGHRS and CDR2 is YFSETQ. The CDR3 consists of 16 residues. DNA for the CDR3: TGCTCCAGCAGCTTGGCCAGGTGGGAAGGCACAGATACGCAGTATTTT. The encoded protein is CSSSLARWEGTDTQYF.

The genes are TRBV28 and TRBJ2-3; 12 nucleotides agree with TRBD2. V shed 6 bases and J 3 bases; nucleotides not matched to a gene: 7. CDR1 and CDR2 (germline): MDHEN, SYDVKM. The CDR3 contains 16 residues. The CDR3 nucleotides read TGTGCCAGCAGGAAAAGGACTAGCGGGATAACAGATACGCAGTATTTT. This codes for CASRKRTSGITDTQYF.

A word on this clonotype: It may be a read error: a sequence one base away is much more abundant. V gene TRBV4-1 combines with J gene TRBJ2-2; 7 bases fit TRBD2. The CDR3 contains 19 residues. Germline assignment: CDR1 MGHRA and CDR2 YSYEKL. The CDR3 region has the DNA TGCGCCGGCAGCCAAACCCGGCTGGGCGGGAGATGGTTCACCGGGGAGCTGTTTTTT. It yields the protein CAGSQTRLGGRWFTGELFF.

This CDR3 is CSAGTFNEQFF. In nucleotides, the CDR3 is TGCAGTGCTGGGACTTTCAATGAGCAGTTCTTC. V and J are TRBV20-1 and TRBJ2-1; D may be TRBD2 (6 bases). Germline assignment: CDR1 DFQATT and CDR2 SNEGSKA (reference sequence). CDR3 length equals 11 residues. V lost 5 bases and J lost 6, with 8 bases in between.

V and J are TRBV4-2 and TRBJ2-2; D might be TRBD2 (5 bases). The CDR3 is 14 amino acids. Per the germline V gene, CDR1 is LGHNA and CDR2 is YNFKEQ. V was cut by 4 bases and J by 3 bases, with 9 bases left in between. CDR3 sequence reads: CASSRAEYTGELFF. DNA of the CDR3: TGTGCCAGCAGCCGAGCGGAATACACCGGGGAGCTGTTTTTT.

In this sample, this clonotype turned up many times. The chain combines TRBV14 with TRBJ1-2; a possible D gene is TRBD1 (6 bases). Trimming took 1 base from V and 8 from J, leaving 14 bases between them. The V gene's germline CDR1 is SGHDN and CDR2 FVKESK. The CDR3 totals 14 residues. CDR3 in DNA: TGTGCCAGCAGCCAAGCAAACAGGGCGATAGGCTACACCTTC. The encoded protein is CASSQANRAIGYTF.

V usage is TRBV12-3 or TRBV12-4 and J usage is TRBJ1-2; no clear D. The V end was cut by 5 bases, the J end by 3 bases, with 16 bases between. There are 15 residues in the CDR3. In nucleotides, the CDR3 is TGTGCCAGCAGTCCGACCGAGGGCCGAGACTATGGCTACACCTTC. It codes for CASSPTEGRDYGYTF.

In DNA form, the CDR3 reads TGCAGTGCTGGGGGAGGAGCGGGAGGTTGGGGCACAGATACGCAGTATTTT. Amino acids: CSAGGGAGGWGTDTQYF. J is TRBJ2-3 and V is TRBV20-1; TRBD2 agrees at 9 bases. The V gene's germline CDR1 is DFQATT and CDR2 SNEGSKA (reference sequence). This CDR3 is built from 17 residues. With V trimmed by 5 bases and J by 1 base, 13 bases remained unmatched.

The rearrangement links TRBV29-1 to TRBJ2-4, with D possibly matching TRBD1 (7 bases). This CDR3 is 17 amino acids long. In germline, CDR1 is SQVTM, CDR2 ANQGSEA. The germline V and J ends were trimmed by 6 bases and 6 bases, with 27 bases remaining between them. The CDR3 bases are TGCAGCGTCAAGCTATACAGGGGCTGGGGAGGTGGAAACATTCAGTACTTC. It is translated as CSVKLYRGWGGGNIQYF.

This clonotype came up once. This chain joins TRBV12-3 or TRBV12-4 and TRBJ1-5; D might be TRBD1 (6 bases). Trimming took off 6 bases at V and 6 bases at J, with 18 bases between the two ends. The CDR3 has 15 amino acids. This CDR3 is CASSLNSGVPQPQHF. In DNA form, the CDR3 reads TGTGCCAGCAGCCTAAACTCAGGGGTTCCTCAGCCCCAGCATTTT.

This clonotype has at least ten counts. The V gene is TRBV12-3 or TRBV12-4, the J gene TRBJ1-3, with a weak D call TRBD1 (5 bases). V gave up 8 bases and J gave up 0 bases, with 11 bases separating them. The CDR3 length is 14 residues. The CDR3: CASRQFLSGNTIYF. CDR3 sequence (DNA): TGTGCCAGCCGACAGTTTCTCTCTGGAAACACCATATATTTT.

V is TRBV7-9 and J is TRBJ2-3, with 8 positions matching TRBD2. Germline trimming cut 4 bases from V and 3 bases from J; bases unmatched to any gene: 6. The V gene's germline CDR1 is SEHNR and CDR2 FQNEAQ (reference sequence). This CDR3 is built from 15 residues. DNA for the CDR3: TGTGCCAGCAGCTCCGCCCGGGAGGGTACAGATACGCAGTATTTT. Amino acids: CASSSAREGTDTQYF.

This chain connects TRBV28 to TRBJ1-5; D not resolved. Between the trimmed V and J ends, which lost 6 bases and 5 bases, there was a span of 8 bases. In germline, CDR1 is MDHEN, CDR2 SYDVKM. The CDR3 runs to 12 residues. The DNA of the CDR3 is TGTGCCAGCAGCCCACCCGATCAGCCCCAGCATTTT. Protein product: CASSPPDQPQHF. The variable domain in full, with the rest retrieved from reference TRBV28 and TRBJ1-5, is DVKVTQSSRYLVKRTGEKVFLECVQDMDHENMFWYRQDPGLGLRLIYFSYDVKMKEKGDIPEGYSVSREKKERFSLILESASTNQTSMYLCASSPPDQPQHFGDGTRLSIL.

The rearrangement uses TRBV2 and TRBJ2-6; no definite D call. V was clipped by 10 bases and J by 4 bases, with 14 bases between them. The CDR3 has 14 residues. The germline CDR1 and CDR2 sequences are SNHLY and FYNNEI. As DNA, the CDR3 is TGTGCCAATAAGGGCGAGACCGGGGCCAACGTCCTGACTTTC. Translated: CANKGETGANVLTF.

The chain couples TRBV29-1 to TRBJ1-1; D unresolved. Deletions cut 3 bases from V and 0 bases from J, with 8 bases between. The CDR3 is 13 amino acids. CDR1 and CDR2 from the germline V gene are SQVTM and ANQGSEA. DNA of the CDR3: TGCAGCGTTGAGGCCGGGATGAACACTGAAGCTTTCTTT. It specifies CSVEAGMNTEAFF.

Only a few counts were recorded for this clonotype. V and J are TRBV7-2 and TRBJ1-4; D remains ambiguous. Germline loops: CDR1 SGHTA, CDR2 FQGNSA. Trimming removed 2 bases at V and 1 base at J, with 8 bases between. The CDR3 is 15 amino acids. The CDR3 is CASSLFPGTNEKLFF. The CDR3 DNA reads TGTGCCAGCAGCTTATTTCCGGGAACTAATGAAAAACTGTTTTTT.

This clonotype was found many times. The junction does not match germline at one end; this may be a read error. The V gene is TRBV20-1, the J gene TRBJ2-2; 7 positions match TRBD2. Per germline, CDR1 DFQATT and CDR2 SNEGSKA (reference sequence). The CDR3 consists of 14 residues. The CDR3: CSGRGRASTGELFF. CDR3 DNA: TGCAGTGGTAGAGGGAGGGCCAGTACCGGGGAGCTGTTTTTT.

This clonotype was recorded at least ten times. The chain uses TRBV7-8 and TRBJ2-4; 7 bases agree with TRBD2. Germline V gives CDR1 SGHVS, CDR2 FQNEAQ. The ends lost 3 bases at V and 0 bases at J; junction bases unmatched: 2. This CDR3 contains 15 residues. This chain's CDR3 is CASSLSSGAKNIQYF. In DNA, the CDR3 is TGTGCCAGCAGCTTGTCTAGCGGAGCCAAAAACATTCAGTACTTC.